Here is one T cell receptor beta chain with its context. The antigen it binds to is not known. The data stem from a study of CXCR3-negative and CXCR3-positive naive CD8 T cells (dated by TCRdb to about 2019). Turning to the overall study: In total, around 140 million TRB reads were obtained, or roughly 1.5 +/- 0.3 million reads per library. Diversity and physicochemical repertoire analyses covered about a dozen donors pooled from two independent experiments. Naive subsets from roughly 5 donors and memory cells from 3 donors were included in the TRBV-TRBJ cluster analysis.

For every CD8+ T cell subset, over 250,000 cells were flow-sorted straight into RLT lysis buffer, and each subset was sorted in triplicate. To keep memory contaminants out, a stringent definition of naive CD8+ T cells was applied: CD45RO-CCR7+CD27+CD95-. Standard density gradient centrifugation was used to isolate peripheral blood mononuclear cells from buffy coats. A FACSAria III was used to flow-sort naive CD8+ T cells into CXCR3-negative and CXCR3-positive populations. Total RNA was extracted from sorted cells using an RNeasy Mini Kit. CDR1 and CDR2, looked up from the germline V gene, are SQVTM and ANQGSEA. The CDR3 measures 12 amino acids from cysteine to phenylalanine. No DNA sequence was recorded. Summary of the overall study and its limitations: Freshly isolated PBMCs were used for most assays because CXCR3 expression went down partially after cryopreservation. Comparably high repertoire diversity was found in both naive subsets, whereas much lower repertoire diversity was found in memory CD8+ T cells. Because surface CD5, which has been linked to self-reactivity in mice, was comparable between naive subsets, TCR interaction strength was also inferred from TRB CDR3 physicochemical properties. TRB CDR3s from CXCR3-positive naive cells showed higher hydrophobicity (lower Kidera factor 4), lower energy, and higher strength and volume indices than CXCR3-negative naive cells. Naive CXCR3-negative and CXCR3-positive cells from the same donor showed similar TRBV-TRBJ usage, whereas memory cells showed distinct patterns.

The instrument was a NextSeq 550. The Human TCR Profiling Kit (MiLaboratory) was used to prepare UMI-labeled 5' RACE TRB cDNA libraries. The full amount of extracted RNA was used for cDNA synthesis, and the full amount of resulting cDNA was used for PCR amplification. Libraries were prepared in parallel using an identical number of PCR cycles. The paper's processing steps were these. MIGEC and MiXCR extracted about 48,000 +/- 9,800 unique UMI-labeled TRB cDNA molecules per library, requiring at least two reads per UMI. On average, each library contained approximately 40,000 +/- 10,000 functional in-frame TRB CDR3 nucleotide clonotypes without stop codons. After each sample was downsampled to 5000 UMI-labeled TRB molecules, VDJtools was used to calculate diversity metrics such as normalized Shannon-Wiener and Chao1. Clonotype-size-weighted physicochemical properties of the central five CDR3 residues (interaction energy, strength, volume and Kidera factor 4) were computed in VDJtools. After TCRdb reprocessed the reads, each CDR3 protein sequence was kept as one row, without DNA. TCRdb's processing, not the authors', yielded these V and J calls. This specimen's table enumerates roughly 80,000 distinct CDR3 sequences. Roughly 0.64% of the sample goes to the ten largest clones.

Sequenced: naive CXCR3+ CD8+ T cells from blood. The cell subset or site tag for this specimen amounts to: CD45RO-CCR7+CD27+CD95- naive CD8+ T cells expressing CXCR3 (TNR3+). The receptor comes from a human donor in good health. Some clones in this sample may be carry-over from other donors' samples. Rearrangement joined TRBV29-1 to TRBJ1-1. The CDR3 protein: CSVPDENTEAFF.